This TCR beta chain was obtained from a study of untreated major depressive disorder. Sequenced by immunoSEQ multiplex PCR; TCRdb stores in-frame clones only, minus some. The sample includes 15,000 to 20,000 clones, roughly 84% seen only once; the top ten take about 0.8%. CDR3 size: 13 residues. V shed 3 bases and J 11 bases; nucleotides not matched to a gene: 6. From germline, CDR1 is SGHAT and CDR2 FQNNGV. Roughly 30 ml of blood was drawn into EDTA tubes. Thawed PBMCs underwent magnetic negative selection for CD4+ T cells. The receptor was derived from a woman in her 30s in good health. The gene calls are TRBV11-2 and TRBJ2-4; 8 nucleotides match TRBD1. The sample comprised CD4+ T cells from PBMCs. The CDR3 sequence: CASSLHGTGFQYF. The CDR3 DNA sequence: TGTGCCAGCAGCTTGCACGGGACAGGATTTCAGTACTTC.